The T cell receptor (beta chain) described here comes from a study of shared clonotypes between healthy human individuals. Overall study context: CD4 naive cells filled three plates per donor, CD4 memory three, CD8 naive two and CD8 memory one.

Donors, healthy HIV-negative adults, lacked recent acute infections or vaccinations. The CDR3 totals 14 residues. CDR1 and CDR2 from the germline V gene are MDHEN and SYDVKM. With 2 bases clipped from V and 6 bases from J, the junction kept 5 bases outside the gene matches. As concerns this clone: The antigen is undetermined.

Broader study findings: Clonotype sharing across several donors was observed for about 5.2% of naive CD4 clonotypes.

Assay used: immunoSEQ multiplex PCR; TCRdb lists only in-frame clones, some missing. The repertoire consists of over a million clones, with about four fifths occurring once and the leading ten covering 0.52%. The sequence was collected from a man aged 18 to 30 in good health. Some clones in this sample may be carry-over from other donors' samples. V and J are TRBV28 and TRBJ2-7; TRBD2 aligns across 9 bases. The specimen sequenced was memory CD4+ T cells from PBMCs. Subset given: CD45RA-negative fraction. The CDR3 coding sequence is TGTGCCAGCAGTTTACTAGCGGGAAGGGGCGAGCAGTACTTC. It is translated as CASSLLAGRGEQYF.